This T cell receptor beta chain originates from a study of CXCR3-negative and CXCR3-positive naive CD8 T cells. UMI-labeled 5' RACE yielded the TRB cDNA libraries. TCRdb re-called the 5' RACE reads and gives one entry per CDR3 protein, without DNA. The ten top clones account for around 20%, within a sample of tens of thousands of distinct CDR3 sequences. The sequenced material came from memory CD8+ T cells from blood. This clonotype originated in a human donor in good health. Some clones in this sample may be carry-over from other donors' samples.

CDR3 in amino acids: CASSPGSDSTGELFF. V gene TRBV4-3 combines with J gene TRBJ2-2. CDR1 and CDR2 from the germline V gene are LGHNA and YSLEER. The CDR3 is 15 residues long.